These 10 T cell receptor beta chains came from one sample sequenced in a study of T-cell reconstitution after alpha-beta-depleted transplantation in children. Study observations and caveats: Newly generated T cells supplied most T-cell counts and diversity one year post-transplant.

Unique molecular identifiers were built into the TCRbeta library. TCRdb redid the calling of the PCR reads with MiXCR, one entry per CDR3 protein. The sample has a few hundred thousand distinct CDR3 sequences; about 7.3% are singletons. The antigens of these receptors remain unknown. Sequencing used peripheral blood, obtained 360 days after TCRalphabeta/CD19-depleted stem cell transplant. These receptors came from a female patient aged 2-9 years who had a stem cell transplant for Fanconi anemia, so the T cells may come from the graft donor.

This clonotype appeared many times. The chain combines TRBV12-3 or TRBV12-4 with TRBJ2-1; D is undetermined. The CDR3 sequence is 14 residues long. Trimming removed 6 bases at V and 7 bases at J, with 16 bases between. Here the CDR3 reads CASRPASRDNEQFF. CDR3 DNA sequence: TGTGCCAGCAGGCCGGCTAGTAGGGATAATGAGCAGTTCTTC.

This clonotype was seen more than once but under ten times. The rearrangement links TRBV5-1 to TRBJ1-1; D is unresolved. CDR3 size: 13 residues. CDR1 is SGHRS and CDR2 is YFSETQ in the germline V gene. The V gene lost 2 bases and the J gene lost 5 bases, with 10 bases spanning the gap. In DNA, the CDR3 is TGCGCCAGCAGCTTCCAGGATGGTACTGAAGCTTTCTTT. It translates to CASSFQDGTEAFF.

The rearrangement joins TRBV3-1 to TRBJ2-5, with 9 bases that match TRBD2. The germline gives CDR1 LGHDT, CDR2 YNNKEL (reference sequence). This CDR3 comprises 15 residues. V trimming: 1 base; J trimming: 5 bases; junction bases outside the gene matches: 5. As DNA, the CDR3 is TGTGCCAGCAGCCAAGGTGGCCTAGCGGGGGAGACCCAGTACTTC. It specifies CASSQGGLAGETQYF.

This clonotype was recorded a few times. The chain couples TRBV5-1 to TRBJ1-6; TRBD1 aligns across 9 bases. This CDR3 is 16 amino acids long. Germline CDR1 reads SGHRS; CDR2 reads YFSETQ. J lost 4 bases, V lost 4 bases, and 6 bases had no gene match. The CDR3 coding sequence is TGCGCCAGCAGCCCGGACAGGGGCGCTTATAATTCACCCCTCCACTTT. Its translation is CASSPDRGAYNSPLHF.

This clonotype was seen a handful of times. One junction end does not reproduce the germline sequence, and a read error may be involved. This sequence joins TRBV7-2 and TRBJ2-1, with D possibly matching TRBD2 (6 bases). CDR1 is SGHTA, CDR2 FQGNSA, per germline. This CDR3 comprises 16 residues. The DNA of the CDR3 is TGTGCCAGCAGATTAGTTCCTACTAGCCGGGGCGGTGAGCAGTTCTTC. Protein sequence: CASRLVPTSRGGEQFF.

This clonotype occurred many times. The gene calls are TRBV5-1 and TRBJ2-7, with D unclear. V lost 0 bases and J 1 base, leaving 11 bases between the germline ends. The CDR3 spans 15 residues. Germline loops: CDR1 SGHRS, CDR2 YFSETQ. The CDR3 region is CASSLAGRHSYEQYF. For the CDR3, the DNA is TGCGCCAGCAGCTTGGCCGGCAGACATTCCTACGAGCAGTACTTC.

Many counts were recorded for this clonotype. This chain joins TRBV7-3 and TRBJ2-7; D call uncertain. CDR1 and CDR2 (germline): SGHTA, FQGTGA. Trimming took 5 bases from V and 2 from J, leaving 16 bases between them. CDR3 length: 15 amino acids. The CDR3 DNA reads TGTGCCAGCAGCAAACGACGACACGGAACCTACGAGCAGTACTTC. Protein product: CASSKRRHGTYEQYF.

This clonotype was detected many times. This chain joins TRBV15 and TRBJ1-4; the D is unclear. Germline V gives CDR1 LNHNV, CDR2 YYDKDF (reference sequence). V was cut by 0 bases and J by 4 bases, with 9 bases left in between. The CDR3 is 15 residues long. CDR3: CATSRDPGVNEKLFF. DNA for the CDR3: TGTGCCACCAGCAGAGACCCCGGGGTTAATGAAAAACTGTTTTTT.

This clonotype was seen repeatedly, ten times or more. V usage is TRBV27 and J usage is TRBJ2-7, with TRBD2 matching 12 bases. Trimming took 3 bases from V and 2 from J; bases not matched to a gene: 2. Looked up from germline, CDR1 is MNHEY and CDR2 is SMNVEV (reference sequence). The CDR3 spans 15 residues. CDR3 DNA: TGTGCCAGCAGTTTTCTAGCGGGAGGGACCTACGAGCAGTACTTC. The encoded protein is CASSFLAGGTYEQYF.

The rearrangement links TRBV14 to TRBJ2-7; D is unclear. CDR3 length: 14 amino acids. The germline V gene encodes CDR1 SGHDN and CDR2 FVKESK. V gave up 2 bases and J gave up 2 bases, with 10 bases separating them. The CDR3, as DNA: TGTGCCAGCAGCCAAAGGTACAGTCCCTACGAGCAGTACTTC. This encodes CASSQRYSPYEQYF.